This T cell receptor beta chain was identified during a study of blood T cell repertoires in COVID-19. Study-wide context: Collection of acute and convalescent COVID-19 samples took place in the United States, Italy and Spain.

Germline lookup yields CDR1 MDHEN and CDR2 SYDVKM. The CDR3 totals 11 residues. Trimming shortened V by 5 bases and J by 3 bases, and 4 bases separated the two germline ends. Enrolled through a virtual design, the participants were between roughly 18 and 100 years of age and came from roughly 22 US areas. Exposed volunteers were people who met a COVID-19 case within 2 weeks before study entry. Original handling: Amplification of reference gene primers provided the estimated nucleated cell counts. Assay used: immunoSEQ multiplex PCR; TCRdb lists only in-frame clones, some missing. That table is the source of V, J and clone size, and D and trimming were worked out from the DNA. This table has 250,000 or so clones, over 75% appearing once.

The genes are TRBV28 and TRBJ1-2; D is unclear. The sequence derives from a woman aged 35 to 49 who had been exposed to COVID-19. Sequencing was performed on PBMCs or T cells enriched from blood (not recorded which). CDR3 nucleotide sequence: TGTGCCAGCAGTAGCCACTATGGCTACACCTTC. Translating gives CASSSHYGYTF.